What follows are 20 T cell receptor beta chains derived from one specimen sequenced in a study of T cell repertoires in ileal Crohn's disease. Some clones are missing from TCRdb's copy, which holds only in-frame ones; the method was immunoSEQ multiplex PCR. The repertoire holds approximately 7,700 clones, with 90% to 97% as singletons. Sequencing input: ileal tissue. These receptors all stem from an adult with Crohn's disease.

The chain combines TRBV19 with TRBJ2-3; 9 bases map to TRBD1. The CDR3 consists of 17 residues. Germline V CDR1 and CDR2: LNHDA, SQIVND (reference sequence). J gave up 2 bases and V 5 bases, and 11 bases lay outside the gene matches. The CDR3 DNA sequence: TGTGCCAGTAGTCCACCCCGGACAGGGGTTCCCACAGATACGCAGTATTTT. As protein: CASSPPRTGVPTDTQYF.

This chain connects TRBV2 to TRBJ2-6; a weak D match, TRBD2 (6 bases). Germline V gene lookup returns CDR1 SNHLY and CDR2 FYNNEI. The V gene lost 4 bases and the J gene lost 0 bases, with 13 bases spanning the gap. The CDR3 contains 17 residues. This CDR3 is CASSVSAGSSGANVLTF. The CDR3 DNA follows: TGTGCCAGCAGTGTTTCGGCGGGGAGCTCTGGGGCCAACGTCCTGACTTTC.

This clone was picked up one time. This chain links TRBV19 with TRBJ1-6; D is unresolved. The CDR3 spans 13 residues. CDR1 is LNHDA, CDR2 SQIVND, per germline (reference sequence). Trimming left V 0 bases short and J 9 bases short, with 6 bases between. The CDR3 region is CASSIDRASPLHF. The CDR3 nucleotides read TGTGCCAGTAGTATAGATCGAGCTTCACCCCTCCACTTT. Full variable domain (remainder filled in from reference TRBV19 and TRBJ1-6): DGGITQSPKYLFRKEGQNVTLSCEQNLNHDAMYWYRQDPGQGLRLIYYSQIVNDFQKGDIAEGYSVSREKKESFPLTVTSAQKNPTAFYLCASSIDRASPLHFGNGTRLTVT.

This clone was detected only once. This chain connects TRBV2 to TRBJ1-3, with 7 nucleotides matching TRBD1. Trimming took 6 bases from V and 4 from J; bases not matched to a gene: 3. The CDR3 is 13 residues long. The germline gives CDR1 SNHLY, CDR2 FYNNEI. CDR3 loop: CASRTGYGNTIYF. CDR3 coding DNA: TGTGCCAGCAGGACAGGGTACGGAAACACCATATATTTT. The variable domain in full, completed from reference TRBV2 and TRBJ1-3, reads EPEVTQTPSHQVTQMGQEVILRCVPISNHLYFYWYRQILGQKVEFLVSFYNNEISEKSEIFDDQFSVERPDGSNFTLKIRSTKLEDSAMYFCASRTGYGNTIYFGEGSWLTVV.

With regard to this clone: An end of the junction does not agree with germline; a read error may underlie this. The rearrangement joins TRBV4-2 to TRBJ1-2, with D unresolved. Germline-derived CDR1 and CDR2 are LGHNA and YNFKEQ. The CDR3 has 15 amino acids. Here the CDR3 reads CASSQGWQANYGYTF. DNA of the CDR3: TGTGCCAGCAGCCAAGGATGGCAGGCTAATTATGGCTACACCTTC.

This clone was counted a single time. This rearrangement joins TRBV15 to TRBJ1-2, with 10 bases that match TRBD1. The CDR3 covers 17 residues. Germline loops: CDR1 LNHNV, CDR2 YYDKDF (reference sequence). With V trimmed by 3 bases and J by 4 bases, 11 bases remained unmatched. The CDR3 spells CATSRARDRGRAYGYTF. In DNA, the CDR3 is TGTGCCACCAGCAGGGCCCGGGACAGGGGTAGGGCCTATGGCTACACCTTC.

The V call is TRBV7-6, the J call TRBJ1-1; possible D gene TRBD1, 5 bases. The germline V gene encodes CDR1 SGHVS and CDR2 FNYEAQ. This CDR3 spans 14 amino acids. V lost 1 base to trimming and J lost 2 bases, with 8 bases between them. Written as DNA, the CDR3 is TGTGCCAGCAGCTTAGGACAGATAAACACTGAAGCTTTCTTT. Translation: CASSLGQINTEAFF.

This chain connects TRBV7-3 to TRBJ2-5, with TRBD2 matching 14 bases. V was pared by 4 bases and J by 5 bases, with 6 bases of the junction left unmatched. This CDR3 is 16 amino acids long. Germline V gives CDR1 SGHTA, CDR2 FQGTGA. CDR3 residues: CASSSRLAGGLETQYF. CDR3 in DNA: TGTGCCAGCAGCTCCCGACTAGCGGGGGGGCTTGAGACCCAGTACTTC.

The chain has TRBV5-4 and TRBJ2-1; 14 positions match TRBD2. The CDR3 loop spans 20 amino acids. In germline, CDR1 is SGHNT, CDR2 YYREEE (reference sequence). The ends lost 0 bases at V and 6 bases at J; junction bases unmatched: 14. CDR3 region: CASSLGGLAGGFTGINEQFF. CDR3 coding DNA: TGTGCCAGCAGCTTGGGTGGACTAGCGGGGGGCTTTACTGGGATCAATGAGCAGTTCTTC.

This sequence joins TRBV2 and TRBJ1-4; D unclear. Germline assignment: CDR1 SNHLY and CDR2 FYNNEI. The V and J ends lost 4 bases and 4 bases respectively, with 13 bases between them. This CDR3 is built from 15 residues. This chain's CDR3 is CASSAGGRDNEKLFF. In DNA form, the CDR3 reads TGTGCCAGCAGTGCCGGCGGGCGGGATAATGAAAAACTGTTTTTT. Full variable domain (outside the CDR3, taken from reference TRBV2 and TRBJ1-4): EPEVTQTPSHQVTQMGQEVILRCVPISNHLYFYWYRQILGQKVEFLVSFYNNEISEKSEIFDDQFSVERPDGSNFTLKIRSTKLEDSAMYFCASSAGGRDNEKLFFGSGTQLSVL.

The chain is built from TRBV18 and TRBJ2-1; TRBD2 matches at 12 bases. CDR3 length equals 15 residues. Trimming removed 6 bases from V and 4 bases from J; junction bases left unmatched: 4. Per the germline V gene, CDR1 is KGHSH and CDR2 is LQKENI. The CDR3 DNA reads as TGTGCCAGCTCCCCCGGGACTAGCGGGTACAATGAGCAGTTCTTC. Protein sequence: CASSPGTSGYNEQFF.

The rearrangement uses TRBV4-2 and TRBJ2-5; 9 nucleotides match TRBD2. The length of the CDR3 is 15 residues. Germline-derived CDR1 and CDR2 are LGHNA and YNFKEQ. V lost 4 bases to trimming and J lost 5 bases; unmatched junction nucleotides: 8. Here the CDR3 DNA reads TGTGCCAGCAGCCGGGGCGGGGGGGCCGGTGAGACCCAGTACTTC. Encoded protein: CASSRGGGAGETQYF.

The rearrangement joins TRBV28 to TRBJ2-3, with 13 bases aligning to TRBD2. CDR3 length: 13 residues. Germline V lookup: CDR1 MDHEN, CDR2 SYDVKM. Trimming took 9 bases from V and 4 from J; bases not matched to a gene: 1. CDR3 protein: CASTSGGADTQYF. The CDR3, as DNA: TGTGCCAGTACTAGCGGGGGGGCAGATACGCAGTATTTT.

This clone was observed a single time. The chain combines TRBV5-1 with TRBJ2-1, with 9 bases lining up with TRBD1. The CDR3 loop spans 17 amino acids. V shed 5 bases, J shed 4 bases, and the junction held 13 bases outside the gene matches. Per germline, CDR1 SGHRS and CDR2 YFSETQ. The CDR3 DNA sequence: TGCGCCAGCAGTTTTTTTTCGCCGGGACAGGGATACAATGAGCAGTTCTTC. It translates to CASSFFSPGQGYNEQFF.

This chain joins TRBV7-9 and TRBJ2-1; 8 bases agree with TRBD2. Trimming removed 2 bases from V and 9 bases from J; junction bases left unmatched: 9. The CDR3 is 15 amino acids. Germline CDR1 reads SEHNR; CDR2 reads FQNEAQ (reference sequence). CDR3 in amino acids: CASSLLGLDGGEQFF. DNA of the CDR3: TGTGCCAGCAGCTTATTGGGACTAGATGGTGGTGAGCAGTTCTTC.

The V call is TRBV19, the J call TRBJ2-7; TRBD1 is a possible D gene (5 bases). The V end lost 10 bases, the J end lost 1 base, and 14 bases lay between the germline ends. Germline V CDR1 and CDR2: LNHDA, SQIVND (reference sequence). The CDR3 sequence is 13 residues long. This chain's CDR3 is CATPTAPSYEQYV. For the CDR3, the DNA is TGTGCCACCCCGACAGCCCCATCCTACGAGCAGTACGTC.

The J gene is TRBJ2-5, the V gene TRBV5-4; D is unclear. The CDR3 runs 14 residues. The ends were cut back, 1 base at V and 2 bases at J, with 9 bases in the middle. Per germline, CDR1 SGHNT and CDR2 YYREEE (reference sequence). CDR3 DNA: TGTGCCAGCAGCTTGAGTGCTATACAAGAGACCCAGTACTTC. This translates into CASSLSAIQETQYF.

The V gene is TRBV7-9, the J gene TRBJ1-2, with TRBD1 identical over 7 bases. CDR1 and CDR2 (germline): SEHNR, FQNEAQ (reference sequence). This CDR3 comprises 16 residues. Trimming took 7 bases from V and 5 from J; bases not matched to a gene: 16. CDR3 DNA: TGTGCCAGCACCCCGAGTGCAGGGGGGAAAATTTATGGCTACACCTTC. Translated, it gives CASTPSAGGKIYGYTF. Looking up the rest from reference TRBV7-9 and TRBJ1-2 gives the full variable domain: DTGVSQNPRHKITKRGQNVTFRCDPISEHNRLYWYRQTLGQGPEFLTYFQNEAQLEKSRLLSDRFSAERPKGSFSTLEIQRTEQGDSAMYLCASTPSAGGKIYGYTFGSGTRLTVV.

The chain couples TRBV9 to TRBJ2-1; a possible D gene is TRBD2 (6 bases). The CDR3 contains 13 residues. Trimming took 2 bases from V and 8 from J, leaving 11 bases between them. Germline V CDR1 and CDR2: SGDLS, YYNGEE. In nucleotides, the CDR3 is TGTGCCAGCAGCGTGACGACTAGTTATGAGCAGTTCTTC. It specifies CASSVTTSYEQFF.

In the case of this clone: The same CDR3 is also encoded by other DNA sequences in this sample. The chain couples TRBV5-4 to TRBJ1-1, with a possible D match to TRBD1 (5 bases). The CDR3 has 15 amino acids. Trimming removed 2 bases from V and 1 base from J, with 12 bases in between. Germline CDR1 SGHNT, CDR2 YYREEE (reference sequence). The CDR3 reads CASSLTGWGNTEAFF. The CDR3 DNA follows: TGTGCCAGCAGCTTAACAGGTTGGGGGAACACTGAAGCTTTCTTT.